This entry features one T cell receptor (beta chain) sequence. The data were taken from a study of blood T cell repertoires in COVID-19. Assay: immunoSEQ multiplex PCR; the TCRdb copy retains only in-frame clones and omits some. The sample lists more than 110,000 clones, approximately 79% occurring once. Trimming took 10 bases from V and 1 from J, leaving 19 bases between them. CDR1 is MDHEN, CDR2 SYDVKM, per germline. This CDR3 has 15 amino acids. This sequence was found in a man aged 60-69 years with acute or convalescent COVID-19. This rearrangement joins TRBV28 to TRBJ1-1, with D perhaps TRBD1 (6 bases). The sequenced sample was peripheral blood. The CDR3 sequence: CATVAQGHENTEAFF. The DNA for the CDR3 is TGTGCCACCGTCGCCCAGGGACACGAGAACACTGAAGCTTTCTTT. The full variable domain, in which reference TRBV28 and TRBJ1-1 provide the parts outside the CDR3, is DVKVTQSSRYLVKRTGEKVFLECVQDMDHENMFWYRQDPGLGLRLIYFSYDVKMKEKGDIPEGYSVSREKKERFSLILESASTNQTSMYLCATVAQGHENTEAFFGQGTRLTVV.